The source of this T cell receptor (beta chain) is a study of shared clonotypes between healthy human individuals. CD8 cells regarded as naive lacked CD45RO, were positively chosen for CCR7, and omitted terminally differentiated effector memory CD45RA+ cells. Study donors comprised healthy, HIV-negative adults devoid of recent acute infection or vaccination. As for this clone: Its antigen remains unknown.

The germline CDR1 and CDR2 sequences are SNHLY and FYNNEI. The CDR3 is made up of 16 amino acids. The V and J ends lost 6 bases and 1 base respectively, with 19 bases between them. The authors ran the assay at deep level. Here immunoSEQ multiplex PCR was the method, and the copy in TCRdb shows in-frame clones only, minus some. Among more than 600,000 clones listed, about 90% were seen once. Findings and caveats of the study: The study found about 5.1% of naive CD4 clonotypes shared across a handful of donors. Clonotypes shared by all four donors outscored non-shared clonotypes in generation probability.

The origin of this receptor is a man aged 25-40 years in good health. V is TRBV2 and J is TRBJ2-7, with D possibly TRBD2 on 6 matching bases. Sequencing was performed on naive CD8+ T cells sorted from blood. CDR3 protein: CASSRVLSGGSYEQYF. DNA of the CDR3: TGTGCCAGCAGCCGAGTCCTTAGCGGAGGTTCCTACGAGCAGTACTTC.